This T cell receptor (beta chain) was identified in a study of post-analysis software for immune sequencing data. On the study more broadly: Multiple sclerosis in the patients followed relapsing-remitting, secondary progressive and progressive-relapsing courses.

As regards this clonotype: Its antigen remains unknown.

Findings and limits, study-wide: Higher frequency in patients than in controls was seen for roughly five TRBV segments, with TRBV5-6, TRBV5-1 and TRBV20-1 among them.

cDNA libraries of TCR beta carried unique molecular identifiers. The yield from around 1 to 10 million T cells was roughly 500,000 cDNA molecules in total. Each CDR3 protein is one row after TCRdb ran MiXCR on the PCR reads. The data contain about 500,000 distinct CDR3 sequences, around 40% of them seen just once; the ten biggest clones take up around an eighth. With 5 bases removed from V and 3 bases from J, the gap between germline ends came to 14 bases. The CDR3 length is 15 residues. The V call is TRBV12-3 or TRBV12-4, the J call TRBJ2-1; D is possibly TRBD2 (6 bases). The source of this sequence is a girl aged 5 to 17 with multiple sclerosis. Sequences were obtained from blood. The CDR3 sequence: CASSKTSPFYNEQFF. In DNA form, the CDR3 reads TGTGCCAGCAGTAAGACTAGTCCCTTCTACAATGAGCAGTTCTTC.